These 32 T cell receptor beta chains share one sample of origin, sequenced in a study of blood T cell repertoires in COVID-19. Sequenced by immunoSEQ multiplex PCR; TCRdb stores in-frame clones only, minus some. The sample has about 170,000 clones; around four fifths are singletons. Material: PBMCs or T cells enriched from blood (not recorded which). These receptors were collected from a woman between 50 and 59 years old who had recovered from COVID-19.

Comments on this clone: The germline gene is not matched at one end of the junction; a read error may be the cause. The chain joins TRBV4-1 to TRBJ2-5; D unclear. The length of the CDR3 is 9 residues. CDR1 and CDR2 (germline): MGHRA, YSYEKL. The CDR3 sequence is CASSQDRHF. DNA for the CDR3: TGCGCCAGCAGCCAAGACAGGCACTTC.

Written as DNA, the CDR3 is TGTGCCAGCAGCTTAGATGGAAGCACAGCAGGGCTCTATGGCTACACCTTC. This codes for CASSLDGSTAGLYGYTF. V is TRBV7-9 and J is TRBJ1-2; a weak D match, TRBD1 (5 bases). Germline-derived CDR1 and CDR2 are SEHNR and FQNEAQ (reference sequence). The CDR3 runs to 17 residues. V dropped 1 base and J dropped 4 bases, with 19 bases sitting between them. The full variable domain, completed using reference TRBV7-9 and TRBJ1-2, is DTGVSQNPRHKITKRGQNVTFRCDPISEHNRLYWYRQTLGQGPEFLTYFQNEAQLEKSRLLSDRFSAERPKGSFSTLEIQRTEQGDSAMYLCASSLDGSTAGLYGYTFGSGTRLTVV.

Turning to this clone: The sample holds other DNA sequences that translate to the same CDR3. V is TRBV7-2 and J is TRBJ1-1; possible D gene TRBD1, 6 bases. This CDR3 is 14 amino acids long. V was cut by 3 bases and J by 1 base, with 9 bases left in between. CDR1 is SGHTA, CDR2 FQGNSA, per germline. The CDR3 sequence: CASSLQGQNTEAFF. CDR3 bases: TGTGCCAGCAGCTTGCAGGGACAGAACACTGAAGCTTTCTTT.

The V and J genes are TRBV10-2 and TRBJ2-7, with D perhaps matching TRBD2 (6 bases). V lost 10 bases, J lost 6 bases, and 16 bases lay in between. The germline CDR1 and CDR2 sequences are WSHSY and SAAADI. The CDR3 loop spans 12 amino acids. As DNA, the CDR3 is TGCGCCACTACGGAGGGGTGGGGCGAGCAGTACGTC. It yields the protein CATTEGWGEQYV.

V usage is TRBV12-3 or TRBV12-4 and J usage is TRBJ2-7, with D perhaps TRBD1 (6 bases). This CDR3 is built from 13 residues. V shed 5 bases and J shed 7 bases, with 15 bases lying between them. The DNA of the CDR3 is TGTGCCAGCAGTGGGGACACCGAGTGTGAGCAGTACGTC. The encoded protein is CASSGDTECEQYV.

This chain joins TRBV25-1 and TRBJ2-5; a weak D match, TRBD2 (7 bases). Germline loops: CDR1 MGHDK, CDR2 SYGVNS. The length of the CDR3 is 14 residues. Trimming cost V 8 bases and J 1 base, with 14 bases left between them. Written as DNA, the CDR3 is TGTGCCAGCCCCTGGGGAGGGGGCCAAGAGACCCAGTACTTC. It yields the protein CASPWGGGQETQYF.

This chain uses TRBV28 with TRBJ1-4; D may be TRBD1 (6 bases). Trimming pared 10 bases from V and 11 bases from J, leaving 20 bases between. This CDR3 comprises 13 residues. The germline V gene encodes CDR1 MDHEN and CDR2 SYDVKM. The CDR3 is CATRGGNIGKLFF. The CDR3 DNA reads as TGTGCCACCAGGGGCGGGAACATCGGGAAACTGTTTTTT. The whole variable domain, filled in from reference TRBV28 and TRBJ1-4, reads DVKVTQSSRYLVKRTGEKVFLECVQDMDHENMFWYRQDPGLGLRLIYFSYDVKMKEKGDIPEGYSVSREKKERFSLILESASTNQTSMYLCATRGGNIGKLFFGSGTQLSVL.

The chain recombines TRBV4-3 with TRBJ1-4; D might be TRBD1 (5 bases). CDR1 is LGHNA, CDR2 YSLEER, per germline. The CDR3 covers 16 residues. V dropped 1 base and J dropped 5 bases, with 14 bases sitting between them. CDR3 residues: CASSQAPRAGNEKLFF. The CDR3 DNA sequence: TGCGCCAGCAGCCAAGCACCCAGGGCGGGAAATGAAAAACTGTTTTTT.

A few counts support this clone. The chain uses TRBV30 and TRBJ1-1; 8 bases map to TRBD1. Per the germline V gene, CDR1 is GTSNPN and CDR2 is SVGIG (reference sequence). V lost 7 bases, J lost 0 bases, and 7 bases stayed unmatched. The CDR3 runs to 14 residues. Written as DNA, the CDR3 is TGTGCCTTCAGGGGGCTCCGGGTGAACACTGAAGCTTTCTTT. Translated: CAFRGLRVNTEAFF.

As DNA, the CDR3 is TGTGCCACCAGTTCGGTGGGGGGACTAGCGGGCACCGGGGAGCTGTTTTTT. Residues: CATSSVGGLAGTGELFF. V and J are TRBV24-1 and TRBJ2-2; 12 positions match TRBD2. J was trimmed by 4 bases and V by 6 bases; bases with no gene match: 8. Germline V gene lookup returns CDR1 KGHDR and CDR2 SFDVKD. The CDR3 runs to 17 residues.

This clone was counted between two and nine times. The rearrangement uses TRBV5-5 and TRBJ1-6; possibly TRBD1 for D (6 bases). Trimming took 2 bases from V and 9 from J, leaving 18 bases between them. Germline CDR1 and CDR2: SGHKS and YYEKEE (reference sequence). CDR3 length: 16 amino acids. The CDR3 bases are TGTGCCAGCAGCTTATTTCCCACAGGGTCTGCTTCACCCCTCCACTTT. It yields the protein CASSLFPTGSASPLHF.

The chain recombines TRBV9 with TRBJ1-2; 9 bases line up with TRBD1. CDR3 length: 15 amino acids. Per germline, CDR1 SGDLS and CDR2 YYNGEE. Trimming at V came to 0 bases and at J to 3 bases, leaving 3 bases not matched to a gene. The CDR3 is CASSVGTGVYYGYTF. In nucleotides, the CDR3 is TGTGCCAGCAGCGTAGGGACAGGGGTTTACTATGGCTACACCTTC.

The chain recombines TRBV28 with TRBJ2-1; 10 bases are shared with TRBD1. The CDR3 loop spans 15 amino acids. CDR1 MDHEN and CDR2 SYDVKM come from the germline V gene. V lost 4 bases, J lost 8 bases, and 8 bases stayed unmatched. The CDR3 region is CASSSPGQGSDEQFF. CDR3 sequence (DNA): TGTGCCAGCAGTTCGCCGGGACAGGGGAGCGATGAGCAGTTCTTC.

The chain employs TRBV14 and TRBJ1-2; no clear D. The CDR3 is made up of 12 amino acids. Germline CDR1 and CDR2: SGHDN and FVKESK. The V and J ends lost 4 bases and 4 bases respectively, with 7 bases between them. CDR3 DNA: TGTGCCAGCAGCCTCGGTAGCTATGGCTACACCTTC. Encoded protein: CASSLGSYGYTF. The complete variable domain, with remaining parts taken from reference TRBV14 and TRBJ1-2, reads EAGVTQFPSHSVIEKGQTVTLRCDPISGHDNLYWYRRVMGKEIKFLLHFVKESKQDESGMPNNRFLAERTGGTYSTLKVQPAELEDSGVYFCASSLGSYGYTFGSGTRLTVV.

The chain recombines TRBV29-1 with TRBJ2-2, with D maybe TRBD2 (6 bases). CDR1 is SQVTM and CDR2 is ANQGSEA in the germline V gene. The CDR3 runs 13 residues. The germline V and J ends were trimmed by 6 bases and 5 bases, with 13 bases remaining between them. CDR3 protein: CSVATSRTGELFF. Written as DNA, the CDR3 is TGCAGCGTAGCGACTAGTAGGACCGGGGAGCTGTTTTTT.

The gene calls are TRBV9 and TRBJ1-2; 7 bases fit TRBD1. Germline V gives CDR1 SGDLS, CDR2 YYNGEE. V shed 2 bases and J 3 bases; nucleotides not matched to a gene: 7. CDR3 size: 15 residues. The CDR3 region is CASSVGRQGHYGYTF. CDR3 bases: TGTGCCAGCAGCGTCGGCCGACAGGGCCACTATGGCTACACCTTC.

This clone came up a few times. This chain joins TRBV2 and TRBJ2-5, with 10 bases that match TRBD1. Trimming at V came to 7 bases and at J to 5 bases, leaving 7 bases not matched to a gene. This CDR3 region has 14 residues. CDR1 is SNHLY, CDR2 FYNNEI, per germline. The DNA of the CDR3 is TGTGCCAGCACACAGACAGGGGGCGCGGAGACCCAGTACTTC. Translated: CASTQTGGAETQYF. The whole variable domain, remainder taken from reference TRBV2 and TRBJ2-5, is EPEVTQTPSHQVTQMGQEVILRCVPISNHLYFYWYRQILGQKVEFLVSFYNNEISEKSEIFDDQFSVERPDGSNFTLKIRSTKLEDSAMYFCASTQTGGAETQYFGPGTRLLVL.

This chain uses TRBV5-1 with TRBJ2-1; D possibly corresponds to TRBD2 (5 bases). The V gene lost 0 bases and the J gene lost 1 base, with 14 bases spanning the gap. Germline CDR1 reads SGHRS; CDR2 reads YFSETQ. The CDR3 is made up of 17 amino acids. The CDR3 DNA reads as TGCGCCAGCAGCTTGGCCCTATCGGGGAAGTCCTACAATGAGCAGTTCTTC. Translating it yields CASSLALSGKSYNEQFF. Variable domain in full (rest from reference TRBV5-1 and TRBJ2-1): KAGVTQTPRYLIKTRGQQVTLSCSPISGHRSVSWYQQTPGQGLQFLFEYFSETQRNKGNFPGRFSGRQFSNSRSEMNVSTLELGDSALYLCASSLALSGKSYNEQFFGPGTRLTVL.

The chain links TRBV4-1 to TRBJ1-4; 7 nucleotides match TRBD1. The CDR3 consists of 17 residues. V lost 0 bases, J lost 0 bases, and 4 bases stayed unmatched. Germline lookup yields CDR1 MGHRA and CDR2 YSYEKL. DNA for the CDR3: TGCGCCAGCAGCCAAGAACGAGGGGGCACAACTAATGAAAAACTGTTTTTT. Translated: CASSQERGGTTNEKLFF.

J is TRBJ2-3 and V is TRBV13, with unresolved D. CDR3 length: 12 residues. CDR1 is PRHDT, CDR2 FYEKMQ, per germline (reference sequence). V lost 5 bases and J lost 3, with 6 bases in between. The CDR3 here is CASSHETDTQYF. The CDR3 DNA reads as TGTGCCAGCAGCCACGAGACAGATACGCAGTATTTT.

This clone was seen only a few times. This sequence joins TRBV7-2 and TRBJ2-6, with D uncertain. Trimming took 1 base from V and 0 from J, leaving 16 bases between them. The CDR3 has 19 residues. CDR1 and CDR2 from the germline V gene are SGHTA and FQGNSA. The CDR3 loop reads CASSLGVGRPRSGANVLTF. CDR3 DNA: TGTGCCAGCAGCTTAGGAGTGGGCAGACCCCGCTCTGGGGCCAACGTCCTGACTTTC. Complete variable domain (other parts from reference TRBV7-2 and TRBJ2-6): GAGVSQSPSNKVTEKGKDVELRCDPISGHTALYWYRQSLGQGLEFLIYFQGNSAPDKSGLPSDRFSAERTGGSVSTLTIQRTQQEDSAVYLCASSLGVGRPRSGANVLTFGAGSRLTVL.

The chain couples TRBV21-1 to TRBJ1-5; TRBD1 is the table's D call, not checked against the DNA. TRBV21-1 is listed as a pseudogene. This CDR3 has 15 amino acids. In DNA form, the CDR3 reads TGTGCCAGCAGCAAAGGGGGACAGGGCAATCAGCCCCAGCATTTT. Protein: CASSKGGQGNQPQHF.

CDR3 sequence reads: CASSVSPSGNYNEQFF. In DNA, the CDR3 is TGTGCCAGCAGCGTAAGTCCTAGCGGGAACTACAATGAGCAGTTCTTC. The V gene is TRBV9, the J gene TRBJ2-1, with 9 bases that match TRBD2. Germline CDR1 reads SGDLS; CDR2 reads YYNGEE. The CDR3 is made up of 16 amino acids. V was pared by 1 base and J by 3 bases, with 5 bases of the junction left unmatched.

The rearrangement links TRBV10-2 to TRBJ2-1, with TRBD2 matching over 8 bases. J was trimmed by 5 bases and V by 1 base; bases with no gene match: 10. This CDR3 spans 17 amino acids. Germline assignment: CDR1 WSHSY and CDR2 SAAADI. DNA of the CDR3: TGCGCCAGCAGTGAGTTTTCGTTGGCTAGCGGGCACAATGAGCAGTTCTTC. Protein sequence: CASSEFSLASGHNEQFF.

CDR3 in amino acids: CASSRALAGEETQYF. The CDR3 region has the DNA TGTGCCAGCAGCCGAGCACTAGCGGGGGAAGAGACCCAGTACTTC. The chain links TRBV3-1 (or the pseudogene TRBV3-2) to TRBJ2-5; TRBD2 matches 11 bases. In germline, CDR1 is LGHDT, CDR2 YNNKEL (reference sequence). V trimming: 4 bases; J trimming: 3 bases; junction bases outside the gene matches: 4. The CDR3 covers 15 residues.

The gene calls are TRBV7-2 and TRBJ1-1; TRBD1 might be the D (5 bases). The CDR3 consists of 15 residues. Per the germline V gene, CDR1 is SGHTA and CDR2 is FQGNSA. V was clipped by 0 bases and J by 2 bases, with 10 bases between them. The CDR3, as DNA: TGTGCCAGCAGCTTAGCGGGGCGACAAAACACTGAAGCTTTCTTT. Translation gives CASSLAGRQNTEAFF.

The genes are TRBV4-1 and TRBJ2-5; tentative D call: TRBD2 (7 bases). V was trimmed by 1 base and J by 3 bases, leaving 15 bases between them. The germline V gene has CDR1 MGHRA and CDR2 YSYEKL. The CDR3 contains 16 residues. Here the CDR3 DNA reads TGCGCCAGCAGCCAAGGACTAGCTTCAGGGGAAGAGACCCAGTACTTC. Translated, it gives CASSQGLASGEETQYF.

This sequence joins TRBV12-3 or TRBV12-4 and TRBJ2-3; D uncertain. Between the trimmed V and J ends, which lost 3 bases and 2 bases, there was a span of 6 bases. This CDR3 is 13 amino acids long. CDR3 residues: CASSFVVTDTQYF. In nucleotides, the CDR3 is TGTGCCAGCAGTTTCGTAGTCACAGATACGCAGTATTTT.

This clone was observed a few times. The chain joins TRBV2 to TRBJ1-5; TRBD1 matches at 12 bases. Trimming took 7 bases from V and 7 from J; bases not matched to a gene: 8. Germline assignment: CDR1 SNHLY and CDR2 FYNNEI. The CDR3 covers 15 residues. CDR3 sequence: CASNRDRGLRQPQHF. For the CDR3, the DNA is TGTGCCAGCAACCGGGACAGGGGGCTGAGGCAGCCCCAGCATTTT. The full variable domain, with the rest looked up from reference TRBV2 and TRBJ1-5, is EPEVTQTPSHQVTQMGQEVILRCVPISNHLYFYWYRQILGQKVEFLVSFYNNEISEKSEIFDDQFSVERPDGSNFTLKIRSTKLEDSAMYFCASNRDRGLRQPQHFGDGTRLSIL.

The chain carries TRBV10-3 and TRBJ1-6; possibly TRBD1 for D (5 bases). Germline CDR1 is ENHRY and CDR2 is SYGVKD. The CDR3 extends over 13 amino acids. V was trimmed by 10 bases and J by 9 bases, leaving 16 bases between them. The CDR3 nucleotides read TGTGCCACCGAGACAGATGGAACTTCACCCCTCCACTTT. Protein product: CATETDGTSPLHF.

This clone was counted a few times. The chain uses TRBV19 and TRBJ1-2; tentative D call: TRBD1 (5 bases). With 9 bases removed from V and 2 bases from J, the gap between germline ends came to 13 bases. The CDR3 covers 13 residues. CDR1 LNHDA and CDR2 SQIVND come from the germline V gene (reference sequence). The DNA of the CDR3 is TGTGCCAGCCACCTGGGGGGGAACTATGGCTACACCTTC. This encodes CASHLGGNYGYTF.

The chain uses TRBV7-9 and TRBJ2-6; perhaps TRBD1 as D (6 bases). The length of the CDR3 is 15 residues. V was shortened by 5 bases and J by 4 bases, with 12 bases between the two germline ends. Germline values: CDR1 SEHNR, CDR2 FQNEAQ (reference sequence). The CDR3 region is CASSIQGAGANVLTF. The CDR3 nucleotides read TGTGCCAGCAGCATACAGGGAGCGGGGGCCAACGTCCTGACTTTC.